This TCR beta chain was identified during a study of T cells after yellow fever vaccination. Findings and limits, study-wide: Weaker overall, the secondary response nonetheless peaked faster (day 5 versus 15). Most primary-vaccination clones recurred post-booster (roughly 96% CD4, 85% to 90% CD8).

TCRdb fed the 5' RACE reads into MiXCR, producing one record per CDR3 protein. The table lists about 240,000 distinct CDR3 sequences, 6% to 7.5% of them singletons, with more than 0.8% in the top ten. The CDR3 has 15 amino acids. The V gene's germline CDR1 is LNHNV and CDR2 YYDKDF (reference sequence). Trimming shortened V by 4 bases and J by 7 bases, and 17 bases separated the two germline ends. This clonotype was found a few times. What it binds is unknown. The sequences come from CD4+ T cells sorted from PBMCs, collected 15 days after the yellow fever booster vaccination. The chain has TRBV15 and TRBJ2-1, with D perhaps matching TRBD1 (7 bases). This sequence originates from a man younger than 45 who received the YFV17D yellow fever vaccine. The CDR3 sequence: CATSTTGATRNEQFF. The CDR3 nucleotides read TGTGCCACCAGCACTACAGGGGCGACTAGAAATGAGCAGTTCTTC.